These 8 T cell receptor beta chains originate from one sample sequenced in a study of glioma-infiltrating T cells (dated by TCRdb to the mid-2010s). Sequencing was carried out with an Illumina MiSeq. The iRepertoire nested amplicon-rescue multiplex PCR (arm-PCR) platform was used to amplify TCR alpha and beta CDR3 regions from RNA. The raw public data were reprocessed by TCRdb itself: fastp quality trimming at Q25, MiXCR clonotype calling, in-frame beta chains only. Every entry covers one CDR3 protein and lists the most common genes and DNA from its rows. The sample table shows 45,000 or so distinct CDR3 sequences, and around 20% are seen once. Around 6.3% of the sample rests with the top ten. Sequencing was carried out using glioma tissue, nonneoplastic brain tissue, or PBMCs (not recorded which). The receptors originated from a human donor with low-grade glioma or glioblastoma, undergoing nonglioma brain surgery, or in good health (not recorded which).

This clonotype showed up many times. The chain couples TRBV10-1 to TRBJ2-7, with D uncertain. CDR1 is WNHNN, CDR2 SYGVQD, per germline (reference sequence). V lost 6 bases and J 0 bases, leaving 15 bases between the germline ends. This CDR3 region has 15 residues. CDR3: CASRVYRPSSYEQYV. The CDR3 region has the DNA TGCGCCAGCAGGGTGTATAGGCCGAGCTCCTACGAGCAGTACGTC.

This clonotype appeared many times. CDR3 protein: CASSSGPGQDTQYF. In DNA, the CDR3 is TGTGCCAGCAGCTCCGGGCCCGGGCAAGATACGCAGTATTTT. The chain uses TRBV5-4 and TRBJ2-3; D is uncertain. V lost 3 bases to trimming and J lost 5 bases, with 13 bases between them. This CDR3 is built from 14 residues. Germline V lookup: CDR1 SGHNT, CDR2 YYREEE (reference sequence).

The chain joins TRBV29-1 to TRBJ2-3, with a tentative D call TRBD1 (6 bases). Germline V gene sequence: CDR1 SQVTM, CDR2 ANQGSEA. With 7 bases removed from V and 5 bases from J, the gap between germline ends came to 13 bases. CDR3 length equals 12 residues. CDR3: CSGTGSGDTQYF. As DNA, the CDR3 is TGCAGCGGTACAGGGTCAGGAGATACGCAGTATTTT.

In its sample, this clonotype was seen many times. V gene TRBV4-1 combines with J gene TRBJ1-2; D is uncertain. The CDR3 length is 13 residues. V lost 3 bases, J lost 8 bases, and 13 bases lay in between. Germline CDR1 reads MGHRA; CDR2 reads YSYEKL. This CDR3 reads CASSQRATGGYTF. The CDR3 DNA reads TGCGCCAGCAGCCAGAGGGCGACGGGAGGCTACACCTTC.

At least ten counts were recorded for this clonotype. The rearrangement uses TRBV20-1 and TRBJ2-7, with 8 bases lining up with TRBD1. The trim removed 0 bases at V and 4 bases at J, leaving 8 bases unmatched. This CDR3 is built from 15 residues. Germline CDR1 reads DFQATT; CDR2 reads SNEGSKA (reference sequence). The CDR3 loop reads CSARDNRDRMYEQYF. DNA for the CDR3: TGCAGTGCTAGAGATAATAGGGACAGGATGTACGAGCAGTACTTC.

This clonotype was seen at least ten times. CDR3 bases: TGCGCCAGCAGCAGGGAGTTGGTCACCGGGGAGCTGTTTTTT. As protein: CASSRELVTGELFF. The chain joins TRBV4-1 to TRBJ2-2; D is perhaps TRBD2 (5 bases). Trimming pared 5 bases from V and 4 bases from J, leaving 11 bases between. The V gene's germline CDR1 is MGHRA and CDR2 YSYEKL. The CDR3 runs to 14 residues.

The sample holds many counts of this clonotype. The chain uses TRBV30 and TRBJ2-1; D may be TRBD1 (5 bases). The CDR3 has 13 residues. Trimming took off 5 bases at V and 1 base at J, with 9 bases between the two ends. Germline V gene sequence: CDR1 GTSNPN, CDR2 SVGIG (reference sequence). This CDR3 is CAWYRGSYNEQFF. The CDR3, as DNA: TGTGCCTGGTATAGGGGATCCTACAATGAGCAGTTCTTC.

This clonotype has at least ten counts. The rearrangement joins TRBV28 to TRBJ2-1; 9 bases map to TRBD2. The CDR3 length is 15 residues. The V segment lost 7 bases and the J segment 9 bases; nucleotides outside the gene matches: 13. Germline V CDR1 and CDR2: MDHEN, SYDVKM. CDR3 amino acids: CASTPLGTSHPEQFF. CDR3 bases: TGTGCCAGCACCCCCCTCGGGACTAGCCATCCTGAGCAGTTCTTC.